This TCR beta chain was identified in a study of CD8+ T cells in alopecia areata. Study-level results: Among patients, TCR sharing was less clear than in mice, a difference possibly due in part to HLA diversity in the patient population.

The CDR3 is 13 residues long. Germline V gene lookup returns CDR1 MNHEY and CDR2 SMNVEV (reference sequence). Trimming shortened V by 3 bases and J by 9 bases, and 9 bases separated the two germline ends. Documented treatment: oral pan-JAK inhibitor, 5-10 mg twice daily. From alopecia areata patients, lesional scalp punch biopsies and peripheral blood were collected. It was cDNA, reverse transcribed from extracted RNA, that served as the sequencing template. Sequencing used immunoSEQ multiplex PCR; TCRdb keeps in-frame clones, though not all of them. The profile shows roughly 150,000 clones, about 59% of them singletons. A word on this clone: What it binds is not known.

The origin of this receptor is a human donor with alopecia areata. This chain joins TRBV27 and TRBJ1-6; D remains ambiguous. This specimen consisted of CD8+ T cells sorted from blood, obtained at week 4, from a patient treated with tofacitinib. The CDR3 reads CASSLGSGSPLHF. CDR3 in DNA: TGTGCCAGCAGTTTGGGGTCCGGTTCACCCCTCCACTTT.